Listed here are 27 T cell receptor beta chains from one sample, sequenced in a study of T cells in Graves' hyperthyroidism and ophthalmopathy. From RNA transcripts, TCR beta CDR3 regions were amplified. The HTBI primer set drove a first-round RT-PCR of the TCR CDR3. Each CDR3 protein gets one entry after TCRdb re-called the multiplex PCR reads with MiXCR. The sample lists about half a million distinct CDR3 sequences, 15% to 20% occurring once. The source material was blood. Receptors originate from a woman aged 25 to 39 with Graves' ophthalmopathy.

This clonotype was observed at least ten times. J is TRBJ1-2 and V is TRBV2, with a tentative D call TRBD1 (5 bases). The length of the CDR3 is 13 residues. V was clipped by 4 bases and J by 2 bases, with 8 bases between them. Per germline, CDR1 SNHLY and CDR2 FYNNEI. The CDR3 region has the DNA TGTGCCAGCAGTGTTGGGGGGAACTATGGCTACACCTTC. Translated: CASSVGGNYGYTF.

This clonotype was detected many times. The V and J genes are TRBV9 and TRBJ1-1; the D gene is possibly TRBD1 (6 bases). The V and J ends lost 4 bases and 3 bases respectively, with 16 bases between them. CDR3 length: 15 residues. Germline-derived CDR1 and CDR2 are SGDLS and YYNGEE. CDR3 loop: CASSNDRTRDTEAFF. DNA for the CDR3: TGTGCCAGCAGCAACGACAGGACTCGTGACACTGAAGCTTTCTTT.

The rearrangement links TRBV28 to TRBJ2-1, with TRBD2 identical over 13 bases. Germline V gene data show CDR1 as MDHEN and CDR2 as SYDVKM. CDR3 length equals 16 residues. V lost 4 bases to trimming and J lost 4 bases; unmatched junction nucleotides: 4. CDR3: CASSSGTSGNYNEQFF. In nucleotides, the CDR3 is TGTGCCAGCAGTTCAGGGACTAGCGGGAATTACAATGAGCAGTTCTTC. The complete variable domain, with remaining parts taken from reference TRBV28 and TRBJ2-1, reads DVKVTQSSRYLVKRTGEKVFLECVQDMDHENMFWYRQDPGLGLRLIYFSYDVKMKEKGDIPEGYSVSREKKERFSLILESASTNQTSMYLCASSSGTSGNYNEQFFGPGTRLTVL.

This clonotype occurred a few times. This sequence joins TRBV12-3 or TRBV12-4 and TRBJ2-7; D possibly corresponds to TRBD2 (6 bases). V was clipped by 5 bases and J by 2 bases, with 10 bases between them. CDR3 length equals 13 residues. The CDR3 bases are TGTGCCAGCAGTGCGGGACGGGCCTACGAGCAGTACTTC. This sequence encodes CASSAGRAYEQYF.

This clonotype was observed at least ten times. The chain links TRBV30 to TRBJ1-2, with D unclear. The CDR3 totals 12 residues. The germline V and J ends were trimmed by 4 bases and 4 bases, with 10 bases remaining between them. Germline V CDR1 and CDR2: GTSNPN, SVGIG (reference sequence). CDR3 protein: CAWMGRPYGYTF. The CDR3 DNA sequence: TGTGCCTGGATGGGCCGACCCTATGGCTACACCTTC.

In its sample, this clonotype was seen many times. The chain joins TRBV11-2 to TRBJ2-7, with 10 bases lining up with TRBD2. From germline, CDR1 is SGHAT and CDR2 FQNNGV. After removal of 5 bases from V and 5 bases from J, the junction contained 12 bases not matched to a gene. The CDR3 spans 16 residues. Written as DNA, the CDR3 is TGTGCCAGCAGCCAAGGAGCGGGAGGGCCTTCCAACGAGCAGTACTTC. The encoded protein is CASSQGAGGPSNEQYF.

Ten or more counts support this clonotype. The CDR3 here is CASSAGSGYGTQYF. CDR3 sequence (DNA): TGTGCCAGCAGCGCAGGTAGCGGGTACGGGACCCAGTACTTC. The V call is TRBV7-9, the J call TRBJ2-5; 7 nucleotides match TRBD2. Germline lookup yields CDR1 SEHNR and CDR2 FQNEAQ (reference sequence). The CDR3 sequence is 14 residues long. V dropped 5 bases and J dropped 7; count of bases not matched to a gene: 10.

This clonotype was seen at least ten times. The V and J genes are TRBV28 and TRBJ2-1; D gene uncertain. V lost 3 bases, J lost 4 bases, and 10 bases lay in between. Germline V gives CDR1 MDHEN, CDR2 SYDVKM. The CDR3 length is 14 residues. The CDR3 loop reads CASSLVAEYNEQFF. CDR3 sequence (DNA): TGTGCCAGCAGTTTGGTTGCGGAGTACAATGAGCAGTTCTTC.

The V and J genes are TRBV18 and TRBJ2-3; D remains unclear. V was shortened by 0 bases and J by 1 base, with 8 bases between the two germline ends. Germline V lookup: CDR1 KGHSH, CDR2 LQKENI. This CDR3 has 15 amino acids. The CDR3: CASSPPNSRTDTQYF. The CDR3 DNA reads TGTGCCAGCTCACCACCAAACAGCCGCACAGATACGCAGTATTTT.

This clonotype was detected ten times or more. The V gene is TRBV20-1, the J gene TRBJ2-3; D call uncertain. Germline-derived CDR1 and CDR2 are DFQATT and SNEGSKA (reference sequence). Trimming took off 3 bases at V and 4 bases at J, with 5 bases between the two ends. The CDR3 is 11 residues long. The CDR3 region is CSASHSDTQYF. In DNA form, the CDR3 reads TGCAGTGCTAGCCATTCAGATACGCAGTATTTT.

This clonotype has a count of ten or more. V gene TRBV11-2 combines with J gene TRBJ2-7, with 8 bases that match TRBD2. This CDR3 has 12 residues. After removal of 8 bases from V and 4 bases from J, the junction contained 4 bases not matched to a gene. The V gene's germline CDR1 is SGHAT and CDR2 FQNNGV. CDR3 residues: CASGLAGYEQYF. CDR3 DNA sequence: TGTGCCAGCGGGCTAGCGGGTTACGAGCAGTACTTC. The variable domain in full, completed from reference TRBV11-2 and TRBJ2-7, reads EAGVAQSPRYKIIEKRQSVAFWCNPISGHATLYWYQQILGQGPKLLIQFQNNGVVDDSQLPKDRFSAERLKGVDSTLKIQPAKLEDSAVYLCASGLAGYEQYFGPGTRLTVT.

The genes are TRBV28 and TRBJ2-2; D not certain. Germline-derived CDR1 and CDR2 are MDHEN and SYDVKM. The V and J ends lost 7 bases and 7 bases respectively, with 16 bases between them. The CDR3 is made up of 14 amino acids. The CDR3 sequence: CASTKLNDGGELFF. The CDR3 bases are TGTGCCAGCACCAAACTTAACGATGGCGGGGAGCTGTTTTTT.

This clonotype appeared many times. The CDR3 DNA is TGTGCCAGCAGGGTGACGGTGAACACTGAAGCTTTCTTT. It translates to CASRVTVNTEAFF. The chain carries TRBV7-2 and TRBJ1-1; no definite D call. V gave up 6 bases and J gave up 0 bases, with 8 bases separating them. CDR1 is SGHTA and CDR2 is FQGNSA in the germline V gene. CDR3 length: 13 residues.

The gene calls are TRBV9 and TRBJ2-2; D remains ambiguous. The germline V gene has CDR1 SGDLS and CDR2 YYNGEE. This CDR3 has 13 residues. Deletions cut 5 bases from V and 3 bases from J, with 8 bases between. CDR3 sequence (DNA): TGTGCCAGCAGGAGGTTGGACACCGGGGAGCTGTTTTTT. Its protein is CASRRLDTGELFF.

This clonotype was observed many times. The J gene is TRBJ2-2, the V gene TRBV24-1, with TRBD1 identical over 9 bases. This CDR3 is built from 15 residues. The germline V gene encodes CDR1 KGHDR and CDR2 SFDVKD. The J segment lost 5 bases and the V segment lost 9 bases, leaving 9 bases of the junction unmatched. The chain's CDR3 is CATSTGGAGTGELFF. As DNA, the CDR3 is TGTGCCACCTCTACAGGGGGCGCGGGTACCGGGGAGCTGTTTTTT.

This clonotype came up many times. The gene calls are TRBV28 and TRBJ2-1; TRBD2 aligns across 12 bases. The length of the CDR3 is 17 residues. The germline V gene has CDR1 MDHEN and CDR2 SYDVKM. V dropped 4 bases and J dropped 2; count of bases not matched to a gene: 6. The CDR3 nucleotides are TGTGCCAGCAGTTCTAGCGGGAGGGCCGGAACCTACAATGAGCAGTTCTTC. Its protein product is CASSSSGRAGTYNEQFF.

In its sample, this clonotype was seen a few times. A much larger clone lies one base from this, so it may be a read error. This chain uses TRBV11-2 with TRBJ2-7; TRBD2 aligns across 11 bases. CDR1 is SGHAT, CDR2 FQNNGV, per germline. This CDR3 comprises 14 residues. The CDR3 nucleotides are TGTACCAGCAGCTTAGCGGGAGGGTTATACGAGCAGTACTTC. Amino acids: CTSSLAGGLYEQYF.

This clonotype was counted ten times or more. The gene calls are TRBV6-1 and TRBJ2-2; TRBD2 matches at 16 bases. The CDR3 consists of 21 residues. CDR1 is MNHNS, CDR2 SASEGT, per germline. Unmatched junction bases numbered 12, after V lost 2 bases and J lost 3 bases. The chain's CDR3 is CASSETTPGLAGGPDTGELFF. CDR3 nucleotide sequence: TGTGCCAGCAGTGAAACAACCCCGGGACTAGCGGGAGGGCCCGACACCGGGGAGCTGTTTTTT.

The V gene is TRBV27, the J gene TRBJ1-3; no definite D call. V gave up 4 bases and J gave up 2 bases, with 9 bases separating them. CDR3 length: 14 amino acids. Germline V lookup: CDR1 MNHEY, CDR2 SMNVEV (reference sequence). CDR3 amino acids: CASSYRAPGNTIYF. For the CDR3, the DNA is TGTGCCAGCAGTTATAGGGCCCCTGGAAACACCATATATTTT.

Regarding this clonotype: A much larger clone differs from this one at a single base, so this may be a read error. The chain joins TRBV20-1 to TRBJ2-3, with D hard to call. The CDR3 sequence is 15 residues long. Germline lookup yields CDR1 DFQATT and CDR2 SNEGSKA (reference sequence). The CDR3 DNA is TGCAGTGCTACGGGTGGTTTTGGTAGCACAGATATGCAGTATTTT. This gives the protein CSATGGFGSTDMQYF.

This clonotype was counted at least ten times. The genes are TRBV4-3 and TRBJ2-7; the D gene is possibly TRBD2 (6 bases). The V end lost 0 bases, the J end lost 6 bases, and 21 bases lay between the germline ends. The length of the CDR3 is 17 residues. Germline loops: CDR1 LGHNA, CDR2 YSLEER. CDR3 sequence reads: CASSQDEGGVQEREQYF. CDR3 coding DNA: TGCGCCAGCAGCCAAGATGAAGGCGGGGTTCAAGAGCGCGAGCAGTACTTC.

The J gene is TRBJ1-2, the V gene TRBV7-9, with D tentatively TRBD1 (5 bases). This CDR3 contains 15 residues. The ends were cut back, 2 bases at V and 3 bases at J, with 13 bases in the middle. Germline CDR1 and CDR2: SEHNR and FQNEAQ (reference sequence). The CDR3 region has the DNA TGTGCCAGCAGCTTAACAGAGCCCAGGGACTATGGCTACACCTTC. This codes for CASSLTEPRDYGYTF.

This clonotype was seen ten or more times. This sequence joins TRBV12-3 or TRBV12-4 and TRBJ2-7; tentatively, D is TRBD1 (5 bases). Trimming took 3 bases from V and 2 from J, leaving 8 bases between them. This CDR3 comprises 13 residues. The CDR3 DNA follows: TGTGCCAGCAGTTTGAGACAGCCCTACGAGCAGTACTTC. Translated: CASSLRQPYEQYF.

This clonotype was observed at least ten times. The chain employs TRBV30 and TRBJ1-1; TRBD1 matches 7 bases. The CDR3 runs 14 residues. V lost 4 bases, J lost 1 base, and 6 bases stayed unmatched. Germline V CDR1 and CDR2: GTSNPN, SVGIG (reference sequence). CDR3 region: CAWTGGFSNTEAFF. The DNA of the CDR3 is TGTGCCTGGACAGGGGGGTTCTCGAACACTGAAGCTTTCTTT.

The chain links TRBV6-5 to TRBJ2-2; 10 bases align to TRBD1. The CDR3 contains 16 residues. V was clipped by 2 bases and J by 9 bases; unmatched bases: 9. Germline V gives CDR1 MNHEY, CDR2 SVGAGI. CDR3 residues: CASSYPGQGFVRELFF. The CDR3 region has the DNA TGTGCCAGCAGTTACCCGGGACAGGGGTTCGTCAGGGAGCTGTTTTTT.

This clonotype occurred many times. This chain uses TRBV18 with TRBJ1-1; a weak D match, TRBD1 (5 bases). The CDR3 loop spans 14 amino acids. Per germline, CDR1 KGHSH and CDR2 LQKENI. Deletions cut 1 base from V and 7 bases from J, with 13 bases between. The DNA for the CDR3 is TGTGCCAGCTCACCACGGCAGGCGGGGGTTGAAGCTTTCTTT. Protein product: CASSPRQAGVEAFF. Looking up the rest from reference TRBV18 and TRBJ1-1 gives the full variable domain: NAGVMQNPRHLVRRRGQEARLRCSPMKGHSHVYWYRQLPEEGLKFMVYLQKENIIDESGMPKERFSAEFPKEGPSILRIQQVVRGDSAAYFCASSPRQAGVEAFFGQGTRLTVV.

V and J are TRBV4-1 and TRBJ2-5, with a possible D match to TRBD2 (5 bases). The V and J ends lost 4 bases and 5 bases respectively, with 17 bases between them. This CDR3 is 15 amino acids long. Germline CDR1 reads MGHRA; CDR2 reads YSYEKL. The CDR3, as DNA: TGCGCCAGCAGCCCCATGGTGAGACCGGGGGAGACCCAGTACTTC. This codes for CASSPMVRPGETQYF.